Below, one T cell receptor (beta chain) is given with its context. This entry is derived from a study of shared T cell receptors in the human thymus. Using immunoSEQ multiplex PCR, the repertoire was profiled, and TCRdb retains in-frame clones only, with some absent. Here the sample spans roughly 660,000 clones, roughly 90% being singletons. CDR3 length: 17 amino acids. Looked up from germline, CDR1 is LNHNV and CDR2 is YYDKDF (reference sequence). J lost 4 bases, V lost 2 bases, and 11 bases had no gene match. This sample also appeared in a second study, on human thymus T cells. That report notes: Corrective surgery for congenital heart defects was being performed on the healthy Finnish infants who served as donors.

The chain combines TRBV15 with TRBJ2-3; TRBD2 aligns across 8 bases. This receptor was obtained from a boy less than two years old with a congenital heart defect. The sequenced material came from thymocytes. The chain's CDR3 is CATSRFTGTSTADTQYF. CDR3 DNA sequence: TGTGCCACCAGCAGATTTACCGGGACTAGTACAGCAGATACGCAGTATTTT.